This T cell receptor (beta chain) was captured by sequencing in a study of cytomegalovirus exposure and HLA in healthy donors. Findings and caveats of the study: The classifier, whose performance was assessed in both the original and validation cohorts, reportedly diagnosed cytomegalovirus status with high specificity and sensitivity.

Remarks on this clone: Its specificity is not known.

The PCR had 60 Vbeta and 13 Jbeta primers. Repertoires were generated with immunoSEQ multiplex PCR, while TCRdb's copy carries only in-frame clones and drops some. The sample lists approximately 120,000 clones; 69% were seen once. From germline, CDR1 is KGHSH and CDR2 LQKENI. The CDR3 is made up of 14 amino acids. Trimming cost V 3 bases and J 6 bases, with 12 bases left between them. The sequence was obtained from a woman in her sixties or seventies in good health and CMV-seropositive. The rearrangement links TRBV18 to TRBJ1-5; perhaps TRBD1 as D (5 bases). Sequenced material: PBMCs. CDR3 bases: TGTGCCAGCTCACCCCTAGGGGAAGGTCAGCCCCAGCATTTT. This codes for CASSPLGEGQPQHF.